This record looks at one T cell receptor beta chain sequence and its context. Its antigen is unidentified. The entry originates in a study of T cell responses to AZD1222 COVID-19 vaccine. Study overall: The study pooled second doses at about 4 or about 12 weeks. Study-wide results and limits: Females made up more of the donors, who were largely white British, and clonal diversity may have come out too low. CD4 TCRs covered the whole spike, strongest at regions 160-218 and 743-854.

Generated by immunoSEQ multiplex PCR, the TCRdb table keeps only in-frame clones and is missing some. The data contain roughly 66,000 clones, roughly 82% of them singletons. V lost 1 base and J lost 5, with 17 bases in between. Germline CDR1 MGHRA, CDR2 YSYEKL. This CDR3 comprises 16 residues. This chain joins TRBV4-1 and TRBJ1-2; D unresolved. The TCR was taken from an adult in good health. The specimen was peripheral blood, collected on day 0 of AZD1222 vaccination. The CDR3 DNA reads TGCGCCAGCAGCCAAGGAGGCAGGATGAGGGAATATGGCTACACCTTC. It specifies CASSQGGRMREYGYTF.